These 3 T cell receptor beta chains came from one sample sequenced in a study of cytomegalovirus exposure and HLA in healthy donors. PCR involved 60 Vbeta and 13 Jbeta primers. Some clones are missing from TCRdb's copy, which holds only in-frame ones; the method was immunoSEQ multiplex PCR. The repertoire holds 200,000 or so clones, with 70% to 85% as singletons. Sequencing was performed on PBMCs. The receptors here all came from a male donor in good health and CMV-seronegative.

V is TRBV4-1 and J is TRBJ2-3; 7 bases are a match to TRBD2. Germline V gene sequence: CDR1 MGHRA, CDR2 YSYEKL. The ends lost 1 base at V and 11 bases at J; junction bases unmatched: 3. The CDR3 consists of 12 residues. The DNA of the CDR3 is TGCGCCAGCAGCCAAGTGGGGGGGAAGCAGTATTTT. Protein: CASSQVGGKQYF.

The count of this clone is one. CDR3 nucleotide sequence: TGTGCCAGCAGCTGGACAGGTGGCCTGTCCTACAATGAGCAGTTCTTC. It yields the protein CASSWTGGLSYNEQFF. The V call is TRBV5-6, the J call TRBJ2-1, with 7 bases aligning to TRBD1. CDR1 is SGHDT, CDR2 YYEEEE, per germline. The junction had 7 bases not matched to a gene; V was cut back by 3 bases and J by 1 base. This CDR3 has 16 amino acids.

The chain uses TRBV5-1 and TRBJ2-7; 8 bases are a match to TRBD1. This CDR3 contains 15 residues. V gave up 0 bases and J gave up 0 bases; unmatched junction bases: 2. The germline gives CDR1 SGHRS, CDR2 YFSETQ. The CDR3 region has the DNA TGCGCCAGCAGCTTGGGGACAGGGTACTCCTACGAGCAGTACTTC. Translation: CASSLGTGYSYEQYF.